This T cell receptor (beta chain) was obtained from a study of blood T cell repertoires in COVID-19 (dated by TCRdb to the early 2020s). For the study in its entirety: Collaborator samples came from the United States, Italy and Spain and covered acute and convalescent phases of COVID-19. The material from the prospective study consisted of cDNA or gDNA derived from T cells, B-cell-depleted T cells, or PBMCs. The dataset comprised deeply sampled blood TCRbeta repertoires from subjects exposed to, actively infected with, or recovered from COVID-19. The repertoires were released in a freely available public database meant as a resource for research on the immune response to SARS-CoV-2. Samples were obtained from the ongoing ImmuneRACE study (first 160 participants) and from roughly 1,300 subjects provided by 6 global collaborators. The sample metadata nearly always contained a de-identified subject ID, COVID-19 status, age in years and sex. Where available, HLA class I and class II types were obtained from metadata supplied by the sample provider rather than from assay-based typing.

What the study reported, not specific to this receptor: The quantity of clinical and demographic metadata differed by source and by participant and was supplied without curation.

Compared with germline, V lacks 3 bases and J lacks 10 bases; bases without a gene match: 11. Via the germline V gene (reference sequence), CDR1 is DFQATT and CDR2 SNEGSKA. The CDR3, cysteine through phenylalanine, is 15 amino acids long. Kept here is only the CDR3 DNA, which spans 45 bases and is read in frame from base 1. The immunoSEQ Assay, a bias-controlled multiplex PCR, was used to amplify TCRbeta CDR3 regions from genomic DNA. In the authors' own workflow: The number of nucleated cells in each sample was estimated by amplification of reference gene primers within the assay. Sequence reads were collapsed and filtered to measure the absolute abundance of every unique TCRbeta CDR3 rearrangement. For each sample, productive Simpson clonality was calculated as the square root of Simpson's diversity index across productive rearrangements. TCRdb stores this immuneACCESS table with in-frame sequences only. Part of the clones is absent; in the studies checked, under half of the shortfall reflects unresolved V genes, and no reason is known for the rest. Clonal size and the V and J genes are those of that table, whereas D and trimming came from the DNA. This sample lists under 250,000 clones; around 86% were detected once. Jointly, the top ten make up approximately 13% of the sample.

To note about this clone: Its antigen specificity is not known. The record has no base qualities; no much larger clone is one base away.

The collaborating institutions used their own protocols to collect whole blood in K2EDTA tubes. For TCRbeta analysis, collaborators shipped samples in one of three forms: frozen whole blood, isolated PBMCs, or DNA extracted from either of those sample types. Specimen: peripheral blood. Recombination connected TRBV20-1 to TRBJ2-1, with 11 junctional bases fitting TRBD2. This sequence originates from a man older than 75 with acute or convalescent COVID-19. This receptor has the CDR3 CSASNLAGGYDEQFF. In nucleotide form, the sequence is TGCAGTGCTAGTAATCTAGCGGGAGGTTATGACGAGCAGTTCTTC.